This TCR beta chain was captured by sequencing in a study of shared clonotypes between healthy human individuals. Study-wide points: It was observed that around 5% of naive CD4 clonotypes were shared across four donors. Rarefaction exposed incomplete sorted-subset sequencing despite large depth.

Researchers ran the assay at a deep level. Sequenced by immunoSEQ multiplex PCR; TCRdb stores in-frame clones only, minus some. The profile shows about 1 million clones, about 77% of them singletons. As for this clone: Its matching antigen is unknown.

This clonotype was sampled from a man younger than 35 in good health. The specimen was memory CD4+ T cells sorted from blood. The subset was: CD45RA-negative fraction.

The CDR3 is CASSLVGLAIIEQYF. The CDR3 region has the DNA TGTGCCAGCAGCTTAGTAGGACTAGCTATTATCGAGCAGTACTTC. The rearrangement links TRBV7-2 to TRBJ2-7; TRBD2 agrees at 8 bases. The germline gives CDR1 SGHTA, CDR2 FQGNSA. With 1 base clipped from V and 6 bases from J, the junction kept 8 bases outside the gene matches. The CDR3 covers 15 residues.